The source of this TCR beta chain is a study of cytomegalovirus exposure and HLA in healthy donors. This table comes from immunoSEQ multiplex PCR, and its TCRdb copy is limited to in-frame clones, with some not included. The data hold 250,000 to 400,000 clones, with nearly 90% observed a single time. V shed 0 bases and J 3 bases; nucleotides not matched to a gene: 2. CDR3 length: 15 amino acids. Germline CDR1 is LGHNA and CDR2 is YNFKEQ. V is TRBV4-2 and J is TRBJ2-1; 7 bases agree with TRBD2. The source material was PBMCs. The TCR sequence derives from a man younger than 40 in good health and CMV-seronegative. The CDR3 spells CASSQDSSGYNEQFF. In DNA, the CDR3 is TGTGCCAGCAGCCAAGATTCTAGCGGCTACAATGAGCAGTTCTTC.